The T cell receptor (beta chain) under discussion was sequenced for a study of CD8 T cells in ankylosing spondylitis. Study conclusions and caveats: Apparently characteristic of ankylosing spondylitis blood was a TCR beta motif (about 8 highly homologous variants).

This CDR3 is 18 amino acids long. Germline loops: CDR1 SGHRS, CDR2 YFSETQ. The V segment lost 2 bases and the J segment 2 bases; nucleotides outside the gene matches: 13. As for this clonotype: Its antigen is as yet unknown.

MiXCR, run by TCRdb on the 5' RACE reads, gives a single entry per CDR3 protein. The repertoire holds fewer than 500,000 distinct CDR3 sequences, with about 20% as singletons. The clonotype originates from a male donor with ankylosing spondylitis. The V gene is TRBV5-1, the J gene TRBJ2-7, with TRBD1 matching over 10 bases. The sample consisted of blood, either unsorted or a sorted T cell fraction (not recorded which). Here the CDR3 reads CASSFSSVGTGAPYEQYF. The DNA for the CDR3 is TGCGCCAGCAGCTTTTCATCGGTTGGGACAGGGGCTCCCTACGAGCAGTACTTC. Supplemented by reference TRBV5-1 and TRBJ2-7, the full variable domain reads KAGVTQTPRYLIKTRGQQVTLSCSPISGHRSVSWYQQTPGQGLQFLFEYFSETQRNKGNFPGRFSGRQFSNSRSEMNVSTLELGDSALYLCASSFSSVGTGAPYEQYFGPGTRLTVT.